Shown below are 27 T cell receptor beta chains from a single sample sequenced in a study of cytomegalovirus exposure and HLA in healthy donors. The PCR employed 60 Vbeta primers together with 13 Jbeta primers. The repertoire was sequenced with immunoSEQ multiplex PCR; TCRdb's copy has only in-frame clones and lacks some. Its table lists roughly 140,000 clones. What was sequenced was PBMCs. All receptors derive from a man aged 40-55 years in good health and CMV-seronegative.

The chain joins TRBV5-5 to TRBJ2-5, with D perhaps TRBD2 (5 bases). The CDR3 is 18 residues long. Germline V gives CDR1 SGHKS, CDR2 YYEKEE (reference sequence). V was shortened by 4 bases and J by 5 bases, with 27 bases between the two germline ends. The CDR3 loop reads CASSLTIRSGDATETQYF. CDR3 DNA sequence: TGTGCCAGCAGCCTGACGATTCGGAGCGGAGACGCGACGGAGACCCAGTACTTC.

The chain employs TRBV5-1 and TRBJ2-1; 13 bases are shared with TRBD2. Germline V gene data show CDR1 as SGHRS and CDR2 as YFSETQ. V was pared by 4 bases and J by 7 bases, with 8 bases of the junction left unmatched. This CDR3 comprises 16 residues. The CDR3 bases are TGCGCCAGCAGCCCGCAGACTAGCGGGGGGTATAATGAGCAGTTCTTC. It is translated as CASSPQTSGGYNEQFF.

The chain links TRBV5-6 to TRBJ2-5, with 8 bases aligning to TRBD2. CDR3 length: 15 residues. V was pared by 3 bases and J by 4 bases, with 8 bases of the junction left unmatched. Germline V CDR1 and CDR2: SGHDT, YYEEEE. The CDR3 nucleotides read TGTGCCAGCAGCTCTCGGGGGGGAGCTGGAGAGACCCAGTACTTC. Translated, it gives CASSSRGGAGETQYF. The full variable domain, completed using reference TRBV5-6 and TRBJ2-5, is DAGVTQSPTHLIKTRGQQVTLRCSPKSGHDTVSWYQQALGQGPQFIFQYYEEEERQRGNFPDRFSGHQFPNYSSELNVNALLLGDSALYLCASSSRGGAGETQYFGPGTRLLVL.

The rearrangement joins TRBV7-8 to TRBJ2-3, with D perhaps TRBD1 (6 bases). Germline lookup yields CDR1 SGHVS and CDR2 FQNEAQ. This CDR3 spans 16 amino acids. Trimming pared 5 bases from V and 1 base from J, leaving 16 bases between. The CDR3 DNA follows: TGTGCCAGCAGCCAAAGCTGGGGGCTAGGCACAGATACGCAGTATTTT. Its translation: CASSQSWGLGTDTQYF.

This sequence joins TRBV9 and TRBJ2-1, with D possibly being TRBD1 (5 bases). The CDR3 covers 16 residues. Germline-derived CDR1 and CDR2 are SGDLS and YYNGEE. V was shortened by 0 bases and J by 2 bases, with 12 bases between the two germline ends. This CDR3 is CASSVAPTETYNEQFF. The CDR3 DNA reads TGTGCCAGCAGCGTAGCTCCGACAGAGACCTACAATGAGCAGTTCTTC.

Here the CDR3 DNA reads TGTGCCAGCAGTTTAGCAGGGACAGGGTCTAGCTACACCTTC. Amino acid sequence: CASSLAGTGSSYTF. V usage is TRBV28 and J usage is TRBJ1-2; 9 bases map to TRBD1. The germline V gene encodes CDR1 MDHEN and CDR2 SYDVKM. The J segment lost 9 bases and the V segment lost 2 bases, leaving 7 bases of the junction unmatched. The CDR3 has 14 residues.

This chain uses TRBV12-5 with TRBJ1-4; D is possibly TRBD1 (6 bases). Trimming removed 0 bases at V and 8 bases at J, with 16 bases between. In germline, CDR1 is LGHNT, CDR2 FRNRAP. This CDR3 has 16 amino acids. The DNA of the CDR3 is TGTGCTAGTGGTTTGGTCACACAGGGTATTTGGGAAAAACTGTTTTTT. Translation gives CASGLVTQGIWEKLFF.

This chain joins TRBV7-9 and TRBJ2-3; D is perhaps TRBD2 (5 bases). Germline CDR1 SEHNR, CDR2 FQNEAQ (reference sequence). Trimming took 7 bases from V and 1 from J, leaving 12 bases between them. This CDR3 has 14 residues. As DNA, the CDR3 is TGTGCCAGCAACTCAGCGGAGCGCACAGATACGCAGTATTTT. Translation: CASNSAERTDTQYF.

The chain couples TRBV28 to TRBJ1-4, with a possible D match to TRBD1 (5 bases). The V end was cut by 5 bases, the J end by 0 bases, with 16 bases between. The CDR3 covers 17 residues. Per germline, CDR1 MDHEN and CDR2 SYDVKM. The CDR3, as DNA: TGTGCCAGCAGTACTCCCGCGACAGTAGCAACTAATGAAAAACTGTTTTTT. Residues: CASSTPATVATNEKLFF.

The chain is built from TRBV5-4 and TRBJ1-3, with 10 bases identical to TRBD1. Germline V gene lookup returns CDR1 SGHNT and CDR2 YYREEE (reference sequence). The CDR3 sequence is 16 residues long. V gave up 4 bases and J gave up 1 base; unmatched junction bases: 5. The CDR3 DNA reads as TGTGCCAGCAGCAGACGGGACAGGGGATCTGGAAACACCATATATTTT. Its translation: CASSRRDRGSGNTIYF.

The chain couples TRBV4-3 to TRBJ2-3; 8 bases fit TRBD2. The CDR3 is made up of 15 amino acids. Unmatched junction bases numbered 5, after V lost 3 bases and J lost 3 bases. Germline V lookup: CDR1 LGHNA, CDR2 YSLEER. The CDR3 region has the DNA TGCGCCAGCAGCCAGTCGGGGGGGAGAACAGATACGCAGTATTTT. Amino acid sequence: CASSQSGGRTDTQYF.

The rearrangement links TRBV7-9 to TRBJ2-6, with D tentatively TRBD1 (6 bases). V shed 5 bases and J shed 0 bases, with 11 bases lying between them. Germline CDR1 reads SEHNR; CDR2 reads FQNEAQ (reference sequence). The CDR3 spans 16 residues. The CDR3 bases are TGTGCCAGCAGCCCCAGACAGGTCTCTGGGGCCAACGTCCTGACTTTC. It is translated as CASSPRQVSGANVLTF.

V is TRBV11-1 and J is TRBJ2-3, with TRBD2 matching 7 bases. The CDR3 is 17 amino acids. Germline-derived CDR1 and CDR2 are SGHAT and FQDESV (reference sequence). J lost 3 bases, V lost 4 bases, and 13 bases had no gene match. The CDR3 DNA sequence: TGTGCCAGCAGCTCGGGCCAGAGGACTAGGACAACAGATACGCAGTATTTT. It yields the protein CASSSGQRTRTTDTQYF.

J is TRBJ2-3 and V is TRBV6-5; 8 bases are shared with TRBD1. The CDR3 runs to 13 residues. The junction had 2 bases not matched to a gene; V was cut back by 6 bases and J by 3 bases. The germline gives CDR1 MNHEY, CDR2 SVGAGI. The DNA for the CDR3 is TGTGCCAGCAGGGGACAGGATACAGATACGCAGTATTTT. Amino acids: CASRGQDTDTQYF.

The CDR3 region has the DNA TGTGCCAGCAGCCCGGGACTACTGATCACCGGGGAGCTGTTTTTT. Translation: CASSPGLLITGELFF. This rearrangement joins TRBV6-5 to TRBJ2-2; 7 bases match TRBD2. Germline CDR1 MNHEY, CDR2 SVGAGI. Trimming removed 6 bases from V and 4 bases from J; junction bases left unmatched: 8. This CDR3 has 15 residues.

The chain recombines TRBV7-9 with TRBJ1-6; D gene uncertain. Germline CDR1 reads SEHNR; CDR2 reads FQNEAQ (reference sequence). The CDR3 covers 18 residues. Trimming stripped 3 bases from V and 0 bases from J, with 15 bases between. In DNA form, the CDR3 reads TGTGCCAGCAGCTTCCTAAGTCTAATTAGCTCCTATAATTCACCCCTCCACTTT. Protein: CASSFLSLISSYNSPLHF. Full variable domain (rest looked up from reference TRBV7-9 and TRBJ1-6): DTGVSQNPRHKITKRGQNVTFRCDPISEHNRLYWYRQTLGQGPEFLTYFQNEAQLEKSRLLSDRFSAERPKGSFSTLEIQRTEQGDSAMYLCASSFLSLISSYNSPLHFGNGTRLTVT.

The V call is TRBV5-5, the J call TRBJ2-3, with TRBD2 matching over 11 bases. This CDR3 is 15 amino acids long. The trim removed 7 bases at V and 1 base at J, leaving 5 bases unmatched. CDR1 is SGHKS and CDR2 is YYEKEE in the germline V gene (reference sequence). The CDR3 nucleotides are TGTGCCAGCGCGCCACTAGCGGGGGGCACAGATACGCAGTATTTT. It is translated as CASAPLAGGTDTQYF.

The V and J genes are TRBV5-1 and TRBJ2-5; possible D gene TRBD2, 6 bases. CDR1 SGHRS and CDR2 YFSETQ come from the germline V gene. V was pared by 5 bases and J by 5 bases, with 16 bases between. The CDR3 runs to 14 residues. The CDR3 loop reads CASSQPGLRETQYF. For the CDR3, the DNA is TGCGCCAGCAGTCAGCCGGGACTGAGGGAGACCCAGTACTTC.

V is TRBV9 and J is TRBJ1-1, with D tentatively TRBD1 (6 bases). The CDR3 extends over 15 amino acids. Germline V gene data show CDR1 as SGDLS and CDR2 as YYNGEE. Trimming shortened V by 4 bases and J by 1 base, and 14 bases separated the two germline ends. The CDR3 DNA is TGTGCCAGCAGCATTACAGGGCGCGGGAACACTGAAGCTTTCTTT. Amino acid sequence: CASSITGRGNTEAFF.

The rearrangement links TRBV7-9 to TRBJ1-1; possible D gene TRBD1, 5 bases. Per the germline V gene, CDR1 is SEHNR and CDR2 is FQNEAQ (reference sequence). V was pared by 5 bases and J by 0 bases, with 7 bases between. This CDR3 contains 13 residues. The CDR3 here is CASSDSMNTEAFF. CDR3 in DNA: TGTGCCAGCAGCGACAGCATGAACACTGAAGCTTTCTTT.

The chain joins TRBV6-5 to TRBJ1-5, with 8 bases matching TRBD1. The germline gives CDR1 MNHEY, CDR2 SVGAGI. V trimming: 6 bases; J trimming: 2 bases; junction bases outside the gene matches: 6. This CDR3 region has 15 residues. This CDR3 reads CASRDGQGGNQPQHF. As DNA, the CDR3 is TGTGCCAGCAGGGATGGACAGGGAGGCAATCAGCCCCAGCATTTT.

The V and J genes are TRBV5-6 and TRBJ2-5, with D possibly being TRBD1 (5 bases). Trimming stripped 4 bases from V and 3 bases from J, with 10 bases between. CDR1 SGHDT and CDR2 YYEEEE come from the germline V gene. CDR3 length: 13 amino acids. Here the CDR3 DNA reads TGTGCCAGCAGCGTGACAGACAAAGAGACCCAGTACTTC. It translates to CASSVTDKETQYF.

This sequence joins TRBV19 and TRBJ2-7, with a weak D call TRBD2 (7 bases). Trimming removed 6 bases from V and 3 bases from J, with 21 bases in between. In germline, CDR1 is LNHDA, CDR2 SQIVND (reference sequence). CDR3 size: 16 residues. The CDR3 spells CASSTPRGDTIYEQYF. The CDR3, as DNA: TGTGCCAGTAGCACACCACGGGGGGACACCATCTACGAGCAGTACTTC.

CDR3 bases: TGTGCCAGCATTGCCCCCCTGGGCAGAGCGAACACCGGGGAGCTGTTTTTT. Protein: CASIAPLGRANTGELFF. V gene TRBV28 combines with J gene TRBJ2-2; D uncertain. The germline V gene has CDR1 MDHEN and CDR2 SYDVKM. The CDR3 spans 17 residues. Trimming stripped 7 bases from V and 0 bases from J, with 18 bases between.

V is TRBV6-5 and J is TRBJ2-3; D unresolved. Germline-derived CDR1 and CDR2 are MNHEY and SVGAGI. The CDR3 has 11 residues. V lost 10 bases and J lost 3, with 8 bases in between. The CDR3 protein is CATLQTDTQYF. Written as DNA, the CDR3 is TGTGCCACTTTACAGACAGATACGCAGTATTTT.

CDR3 region: CASSYGLGADTQYF. In DNA, the CDR3 is TGTGCCAGCAGTTACGGCCTGGGCGCAGATACGCAGTATTTT. The genes are TRBV6-5 and TRBJ2-3; D remains ambiguous. The CDR3 has 14 amino acids. V gave up 2 bases and J gave up 4 bases, with 10 bases separating them. CDR1 is MNHEY and CDR2 is SVGAGI in the germline V gene.

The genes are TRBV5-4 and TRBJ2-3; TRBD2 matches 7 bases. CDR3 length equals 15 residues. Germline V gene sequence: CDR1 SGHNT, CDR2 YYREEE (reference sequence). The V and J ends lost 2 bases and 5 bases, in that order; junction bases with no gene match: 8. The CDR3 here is CASSFRAGDGDTQYF. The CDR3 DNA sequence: TGTGCCAGCAGCTTTCGCGCGGGGGATGGAGATACGCAGTATTTT. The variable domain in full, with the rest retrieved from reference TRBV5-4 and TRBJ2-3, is ETGVTQSPTHLIKTRGQQVTLRCSSQSGHNTVSWYQQALGQGPQFIFQYYREEENGRGNFPPRFSGLQFPNYSSELNVNALELDDSALYLCASSFRAGDGDTQYFGPGTRLTVL.